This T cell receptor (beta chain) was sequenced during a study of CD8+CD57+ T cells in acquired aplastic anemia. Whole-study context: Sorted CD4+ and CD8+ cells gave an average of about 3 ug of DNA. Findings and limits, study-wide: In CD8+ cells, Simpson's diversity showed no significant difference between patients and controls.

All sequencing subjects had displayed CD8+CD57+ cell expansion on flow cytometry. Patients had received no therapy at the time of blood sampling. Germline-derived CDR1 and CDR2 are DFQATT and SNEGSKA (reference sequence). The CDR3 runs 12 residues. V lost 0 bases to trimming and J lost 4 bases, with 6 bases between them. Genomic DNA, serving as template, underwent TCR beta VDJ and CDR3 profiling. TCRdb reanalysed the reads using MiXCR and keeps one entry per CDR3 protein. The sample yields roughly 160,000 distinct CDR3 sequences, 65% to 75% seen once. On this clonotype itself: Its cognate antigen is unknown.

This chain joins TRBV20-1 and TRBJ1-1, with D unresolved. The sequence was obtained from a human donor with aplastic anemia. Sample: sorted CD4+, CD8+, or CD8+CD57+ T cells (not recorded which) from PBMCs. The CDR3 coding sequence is TGCAGTGCTAGAGATTCAAGCACTGAAGCTTTCTTT. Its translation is CSARDSSTEAFF.